The 23 T cell receptor beta chains listed next were all sequenced from one sample in a study of blood T cell repertoires in COVID-19 (TCRdb year 2020). Preparation of the library involved the immunoSEQ multiplex PCR assay. TCRdb holds this immuneACCESS table with in-frame rearrangements only. Some clones are missing; in checked studies, unresolved V genes explain under half, and the rest has no known cause. The sample table holds a few hundred thousand clones, of which around 82% were seen once. Roughly 1.3% of the sample rests with the top ten. The specimen sequenced was peripheral blood. All receptors come from a woman aged 50 to 60 with acute or convalescent COVID-19.

This chain connects TRBV11-2 to TRBJ2-7; D is perhaps TRBD2 (6 bases). V shed 6 bases and J shed 5 bases, with 14 bases lying between them. Germline V CDR1 and CDR2: SGHAT, FQNNGV. The CDR3 runs 13 residues. The CDR3 reads CASSSSGVDEQYV. The CDR3 DNA is TGTGCCAGCAGTTCCTCGGGGGTTGACGAGCAGTACGTC.

This clone was detected only a few times. CDR3 loop: CASPKGAGDIANYGYTF. The CDR3 DNA follows: TGTGCCAGCCCCAAAGGGGCTGGGGACATAGCTAACTATGGCTACACCTTC. J is TRBJ1-2 and V is TRBV2; tentative D call: TRBD1 (6 bases). CDR1 and CDR2 (germline): SNHLY, FYNNEI. Trimming took off 8 bases at V and 0 bases at J, with 22 bases between the two ends. The CDR3 consists of 17 residues. Full variable domain (rest looked up from reference TRBV2 and TRBJ1-2): EPEVTQTPSHQVTQMGQEVILRCVPISNHLYFYWYRQILGQKVEFLVSFYNNEISEKSEIFDDQFSVERPDGSNFTLKIRSTKLEDSAMYFCASPKGAGDIANYGYTFGSGTRLTVV.

The V gene is TRBV12-5, the J gene TRBJ2-1, with a tentative D call TRBD2 (5 bases). V was clipped by 0 bases and J by 6 bases, with 15 bases between them. Germline V lookup: CDR1 LGHNT, CDR2 FRNRAP. This CDR3 region has 16 residues. DNA for the CDR3: TGTGCTAGTGGTTTGGTACCTAGCCCGTCGGTCAATGAGCAGTTCTTC. Amino acids: CASGLVPSPSVNEQFF.

Written as DNA, the CDR3 is TGTGCCAGCAGTCGGAACAGGGATACGGGAGAGACCCAGTACTTC. This encodes CASSRNRDTGETQYF. The V gene is TRBV6-6, the J gene TRBJ2-5; the D gene is possibly TRBD1 (6 bases). The CDR3 is made up of 15 amino acids. In germline, CDR1 is MNHNY, CDR2 SVGAGI (reference sequence). The V end lost 5 bases, the J end lost 4 bases, and 17 bases lay between the germline ends.

J is TRBJ1-1 and V is TRBV6-5; 8 nucleotides agree with TRBD1. The CDR3 runs to 14 residues. The germline V gene encodes CDR1 MNHEY and CDR2 SVGAGI. V lost 6 bases to trimming and J lost 1 base; unmatched junction nucleotides: 4. DNA of the CDR3: TGTGCCAGCAGCCACAGGGGGGCGAACACTGAAGCTTTCTTT. It translates to CASSHRGANTEAFF.

The chain carries TRBV11-1 and TRBJ1-6; possible D gene TRBD1, 5 bases. CDR1 and CDR2 from the germline V gene are SGHAT and FQDESV (reference sequence). V was pared by 8 bases and J by 9 bases, with 17 bases between. The CDR3 is 14 amino acids. CDR3 sequence: CASFKVGGSSPLHF. Written as DNA, the CDR3 is TGTGCCAGCTTCAAAGTCGGGGGGAGTTCACCCCTCCACTTT. The whole variable domain, filled in from reference TRBV11-1 and TRBJ1-6, reads EAEVAQSPRYKITEKSQAVAFWCDPISGHATLYWYRQILGQGPELLVQFQDESVVDDSQLPKDRFSAERLKGVDSTLKIQPAELGDSAMYLCASFKVGGSSPLHFGNGTRLTVT.

The genes are TRBV5-6 and TRBJ1-2; no reliable D call. The ends were cut back, 4 bases at V and 7 bases at J, with 20 bases in the middle. Germline CDR1 and CDR2: SGHDT and YYEEEE. This CDR3 region has 15 residues. This chain's CDR3 is CASSAQTRLRLGYTF. The CDR3 region has the DNA TGTGCCAGCAGCGCCCAAACAAGGTTGCGGCTTGGCTACACCTTC.

This chain joins TRBV7-9 and TRBJ2-7; D perhaps matches TRBD1 (6 bases). There are 13 residues in the CDR3. The V end lost 8 bases, the J end lost 0 bases, and 11 bases lay between the germline ends. The germline gives CDR1 SEHNR, CDR2 FQNEAQ (reference sequence). CDR3: CASSGTISYEQYF. CDR3 in DNA: TGTGCCAGCTCCGGGACAATCTCCTACGAGCAGTACTTC.

J is TRBJ1-3 and V is TRBV13, with 10 bases fitting TRBD1. The CDR3 extends over 18 amino acids. V trimming: 1 base; J trimming: 2 bases; junction bases outside the gene matches: 8. Germline CDR1 and CDR2: PRHDT and FYEKMQ (reference sequence). CDR3 sequence reads: CASSLARQTGGPGNTIYF. The CDR3 nucleotides read TGTGCCAGCAGCTTAGCCCGACAGACAGGGGGCCCTGGAAACACCATATATTTT. The variable domain in full, with the rest retrieved from reference TRBV13 and TRBJ1-3, is AAGVIQSPRHLIKEKRETATLKCYPIPRHDTVYWYQQGPGQDPQFLISFYEKMQSDKGSIPDRFSAQQFSDYHSELNMSSLELGDSALYFCASSLARQTGGPGNTIYFGEGSWLTVV.

The chain uses TRBV6-6 and TRBJ1-2; 7 bases are shared with TRBD1. CDR1 and CDR2 from the germline V gene are MNHNY and SVGAGI (reference sequence). CDR3 length: 14 residues. The ends lost 2 bases at V and 2 bases at J; junction bases unmatched: 2. As DNA, the CDR3 is TGTGCCAGCAGTTACGGGACAGTAAACTATGGCTACACCTTC. This sequence encodes CASSYGTVNYGYTF.

J is TRBJ1-2 and V is TRBV6-2 or TRBV6-3; 7 positions match TRBD1. Germline loops: CDR1 MNHEY, CDR2 SVGEGT. The CDR3 contains 16 residues. V shed 6 bases and J 4 bases; nucleotides not matched to a gene: 14. CDR3 in amino acids: CASSDDLDRTVYGYTF. As DNA, the CDR3 is TGTGCCAGCAGCGACGACCTGGACAGGACGGTCTATGGCTACACCTTC.

The chain employs TRBV28 and TRBJ2-5; TRBD1 matches at 8 bases. CDR3 size: 13 residues. Losses at the gene ends were 6 bases for V and 5 bases for J; bases not matched to a gene: 5. Germline V lookup: CDR1 MDHEN, CDR2 SYDVKM. The CDR3 sequence is CASSPRTGETQYF. The CDR3 DNA follows: TGTGCCAGCAGCCCGAGGACAGGGGAGACCCAGTACTTC.

Concerning this clone: Within the sample, other DNA sequences also encode this same CDR3. The rearrangement uses TRBV28 and TRBJ2-1; TRBD1 agrees at 8 bases. The CDR3 consists of 16 residues. With 2 bases clipped from V and 0 bases from J, the junction kept 3 bases outside the gene matches. The germline V gene encodes CDR1 MDHEN and CDR2 SYDVKM. The CDR3 DNA sequence: TGTGCCAGCAGTTTAACAGGACAGGGCTCCTACAATGAGCAGTTCTTC. It yields the protein CASSLTGQGSYNEQFF.

The sample holds one count of this clone. The chain has TRBV10-2 and TRBJ2-5; 10 bases agree with TRBD1. The CDR3 is made up of 16 amino acids. V lost 2 bases and J lost 1; bases outside the gene matches: 4. Looked up from germline, CDR1 is WSHSY and CDR2 is SAAADI. DNA of the CDR3: TGCGCCAGCAGTGAGCCCGGGACAGGGGCCCAAGAGACCCAGTACTTC. Translating gives CASSEPGTGAQETQYF.

The V gene is TRBV12-3 or TRBV12-4, the J gene TRBJ2-3; a weak D match, TRBD2 (5 bases). Trimming stripped 5 bases from V and 1 base from J, with 7 bases between. The CDR3 totals 13 residues. CDR3 nucleotides: TGTGCCAGCAGTGTCGGGGGCACAGATACGCAGTATTTT. Protein sequence: CASSVGGTDTQYF.

This chain connects TRBV7-3 to TRBJ2-1, with a tentative D call TRBD1 (6 bases). The CDR3 length is 13 residues. Trimming removed 2 bases at V and 10 bases at J, with 12 bases between. Germline assignment: CDR1 SGHTA and CDR2 FQGTGA. CDR3 sequence (DNA): TGTGCCAGCAGCTTAGGGCTCACAGGGGAGCAGTTCTTC. Encoded protein: CASSLGLTGEQFF.

The V call is TRBV6-2 or TRBV6-3, the J call TRBJ2-3; TRBD2 matches at 16 bases. From germline, CDR1 is MNHEY and CDR2 SVGEGT. V lost 2 bases and J lost 5; bases outside the gene matches: 4. This CDR3 has 17 residues. CDR3: CASSYGTSGGAQDTQYF. For the CDR3, the DNA is TGTGCCAGCAGTTACGGGACTAGCGGGGGGGCCCAAGATACGCAGTATTTT.

This sequence joins TRBV7-7 and TRBJ2-5; possibly TRBD2 for D (5 bases). The CDR3 contains 14 residues. The germline gives CDR1 SSHAT, CDR2 FNYEAQ (reference sequence). V was clipped by 4 bases and J by 4 bases, with 13 bases between them. The CDR3: CASSSTQLVETQYF. The CDR3 region has the DNA TGTGCCAGCAGCTCAACCCAACTAGTAGAGACCCAGTACTTC.

The chain couples TRBV4-3 to TRBJ1-5, with D possibly matching TRBD1 (5 bases). CDR1 is LGHNA, CDR2 YSLEER, per germline. The germline V and J ends were trimmed by 0 bases and 4 bases, with 10 bases remaining between them. The CDR3 length is 15 residues. For the CDR3, the DNA is TGCGCCAGCAGCCAAGATGGGGCAGGGAATCAGCCCCAGCATTTT. This gives the protein CASSQDGAGNQPQHF.

This rearrangement joins TRBV2 to TRBJ1-2; 9 bases align to TRBD1. The CDR3 is made up of 14 amino acids. Looked up from germline, CDR1 is SNHLY and CDR2 is FYNNEI. Losses at the gene ends were 7 bases for V and 7 bases for J; bases not matched to a gene: 10. CDR3: CASITDRGYGGYTF. CDR3 in DNA: TGTGCCAGCATAACGGACAGGGGATACGGTGGCTACACCTTC.

The rearrangement joins TRBV5-1 to TRBJ1-1, with D hard to call. The V gene's germline CDR1 is SGHRS and CDR2 YFSETQ. The germline V and J ends were trimmed by 4 bases and 0 bases, with 7 bases remaining between them. This CDR3 spans 13 amino acids. The CDR3 nucleotides are TGCGCCAGCAGCCAAGACATGAACACTGAAGCTTTCTTT. Encoded protein: CASSQDMNTEAFF.

The chain combines TRBV5-1 with TRBJ1-4; D perhaps matches TRBD1 (5 bases). Trimming shortened V by 1 base and J by 7 bases, and 11 bases separated the two germline ends. From germline, CDR1 is SGHRS and CDR2 YFSETQ. The CDR3 extends over 14 amino acids. CDR3 sequence (DNA): TGCGCCAGCAGCTTGACAGGTCGGCGTGAAAAACTGTTTTTT. Encoded protein: CASSLTGRREKLFF. Complete variable domain (other parts from reference TRBV5-1 and TRBJ1-4): KAGVTQTPRYLIKTRGQQVTLSCSPISGHRSVSWYQQTPGQGLQFLFEYFSETQRNKGNFPGRFSGRQFSNSRSEMNVSTLELGDSALYLCASSLTGRREKLFFGSGTQLSVL.

The V gene is TRBV12-5, the J gene TRBJ2-3, with a tentative D call TRBD2 (6 bases). The ends were cut back, 1 base at V and 3 bases at J, with 14 bases in the middle. This CDR3 has 16 residues. Germline V gene lookup returns CDR1 LGHNT and CDR2 FRNRAP. For the CDR3, the DNA is TGTGCTAGTGGTTTGGGGAATTCGGGGGTGACAGATACGCAGTATTTT. This gives the protein CASGLGNSGVTDTQYF.